The clone carrying this TCR beta chain was picked up a small number of times. The protocol was immunoSEQ multiplex PCR, while the TCRdb copy is restricted to in-frame clones and leaves out a portion. This table has a few million clones, approximately 95% appearing once. V lost 6 bases and J 4 bases, leaving 13 bases between the germline ends. The CDR3 sequence is 15 residues long. Germline V gene data show CDR1 as MNHEY and CDR2 as SVGAGI. These data originate in a study of shared clonotypes between healthy human individuals. Sequencing was done on a sample of naive CD4+ T cells sorted from blood. The subset here: CD45RA+ positively selected. This receptor was identified in a man between 18 and 35 years old in good health. The chain combines TRBV6-5 with TRBJ2-6, with D possibly matching TRBD1 (8 bases). For the CDR3, the DNA is TGTGCCAGCAGCACAGGGGGGGGAGGGGCCAACGTCCTGACTTTC. This sequence encodes CASSTGGGGANVLTF.